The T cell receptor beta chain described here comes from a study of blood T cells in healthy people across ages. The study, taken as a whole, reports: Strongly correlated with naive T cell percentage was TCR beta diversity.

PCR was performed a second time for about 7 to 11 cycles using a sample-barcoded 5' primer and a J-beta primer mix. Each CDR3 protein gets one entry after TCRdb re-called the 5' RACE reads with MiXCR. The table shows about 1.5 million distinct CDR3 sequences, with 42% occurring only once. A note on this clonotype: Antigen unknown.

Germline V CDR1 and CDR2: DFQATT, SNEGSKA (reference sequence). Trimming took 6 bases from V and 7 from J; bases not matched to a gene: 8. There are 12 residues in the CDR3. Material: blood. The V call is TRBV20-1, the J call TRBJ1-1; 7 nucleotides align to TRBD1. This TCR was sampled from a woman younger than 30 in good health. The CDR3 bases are TGCAGTGCCCTGCAGGGGGGTCTTGAAGCTTTCTTT. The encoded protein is CSALQGGLEAFF.